This T cell receptor (beta chain) was observed in a study of T-cell reconstitution after alpha-beta-depleted transplantation in children. This clonotype has ten or more counts. Construction of the TCRbeta library involved unique molecular identifiers. TCRdb independently ran MiXCR on the PCR reads; one entry per CDR3 protein. Altogether approximately 590,000 distinct CDR3 sequences are present, 8% to 11% being singletons, with the ten largest covering less than 5%. Germline-derived CDR1 and CDR2 are MNHEY and SMNVEV (reference sequence). Trimming pared 2 bases from V and 3 bases from J, leaving 10 bases between. This CDR3 spans 14 amino acids.

Sequencing was performed on PBMCs from the stem cell graft donor, taken from the stem cell graft. The chain is built from TRBV27 and TRBJ1-1; D remains ambiguous. The sequence was obtained from a human donor who donated a stem cell graft to a child with acute myeloid leukemia. In nucleotides, the CDR3 is TGTGCCAGCAGTTTAAATGTTAGGTACACTGAAGCTTTCTTT. As protein: CASSLNVRYTEAFF.